This entry lists 23 T cell receptor beta chains sequenced from one sample in a study of Graves' ophthalmopathy and Graves' hyperthyroidism. RNA transcripts yielded amplified TCR beta CDR3 regions. HTBI primers were employed in first-round RT-PCR, then a second-round multiplex PCR followed. TCRdb reanalysed the multiplex PCR reads using MiXCR and keeps one entry per CDR3 protein. Here the sample spans a few hundred thousand distinct CDR3 sequences, roughly 40% being singletons. Specimen: peripheral blood or thyroid tissue (not recorded which). The receptor source for this set is an adult man with Graves' hyperthyroidism.

Many counts were recorded for this clonotype. For the CDR3, the DNA is TGCGCCAGCAGCTTGCTACAGGGTAATTGGGAGCAGTACTTC. It encodes CASSLLQGNWEQYF. The V and J genes are TRBV5-1 and TRBJ2-7; maybe TRBD1 (6 bases). With 1 base removed from V and 7 bases from J, the gap between germline ends came to 15 bases. CDR1 is SGHRS, CDR2 YFSETQ, per germline. The CDR3 is 14 residues long.

The table lists this clonotype with a few counts. The chain recombines TRBV24-1 with TRBJ2-3, with 15 bases matching TRBD2. The CDR3 extends over 17 amino acids. Germline V CDR1 and CDR2: KGHDR, SFDVKD. Trimming removed 5 bases from V and 6 bases from J; junction bases left unmatched: 8. CDR3 bases: TGTGCCACCAGTGCCTCCGGACTAGCGGGAGGGCCGGATACGCAGTATTTT. Its translation: CATSASGLAGGPDTQYF.

In regard to this clonotype: This may stem from a read error, because a much larger clone lies one nucleotide away. V gene TRBV4-1 combines with J gene TRBJ2-6; 9 bases are shared with TRBD1. This CDR3 is built from 15 residues. Germline lookup yields CDR1 MGHRA and CDR2 YSYEKL. CDR3 region: CGSSLLTGGSNVLTF. CDR3 DNA: TGCGGCAGCAGCCTGCTGACAGGGGGATCCAACGTCCTGACTTTC.

This clonotype was recorded many times. The rearrangement links TRBV20-1 to TRBJ1-4, with D possibly being TRBD1 (6 bases). The CDR3 consists of 15 residues. With 5 bases removed from V and 3 bases from J, the gap between germline ends came to 16 bases. Germline V gene data show CDR1 as DFQATT and CDR2 as SNEGSKA (reference sequence). CDR3 residues: CSAATGGSANEKLFF. CDR3 DNA: TGCAGTGCTGCGACGGGGGGCTCGGCTAATGAAAAACTGTTTTTT.

There are a few counts of this clonotype. The V gene is TRBV27, the J gene TRBJ2-7; 9 bases line up with TRBD1. This CDR3 is 14 amino acids long. Looked up from germline, CDR1 is MNHEY and CDR2 is SMNVEV (reference sequence). V trimming: 5 bases; J trimming: 7 bases; junction bases outside the gene matches: 9. The CDR3 bases are TGTGCCAGCAGTCCAAGGGACAGGGTGGGTGAGCAGTACTTC. It encodes CASSPRDRVGEQYF.

This rearrangement joins TRBV7-2 to TRBJ2-7; TRBD2 agrees at 10 bases. Germline V gene lookup returns CDR1 SGHTA and CDR2 FQGNSA. This CDR3 contains 18 residues. The junction had 9 bases not matched to a gene; V was cut back by 1 base and J by 0 bases. Written as DNA, the CDR3 is TGTGCCAGCAGCTTAGATGGACCGGGACTAGCGAGCTCCTACGAGCAGTACTTC. Its translation: CASSLDGPGLASSYEQYF.

This clonotype was detected only once. One base away lies a much larger clone, so this may be a sequencing read error. The chain links TRBV2 to TRBJ1-2; 9 bases line up with TRBD1. CDR3 length: 14 amino acids. J was trimmed by 8 bases and V by 3 bases; bases with no gene match: 7. CDR1 is SNHLY and CDR2 is FYNNEI in the germline V gene. CDR3 region: CASSDGGQGAGYTF. Written as DNA, the CDR3 is TGTGCCAGCAGTGATGGGGGACAGGGTGCCGGCTACACCTTC.

This clonotype was seen ten or more times. The chain carries TRBV29-1 and TRBJ2-2, with 9 bases that match TRBD2. The V segment lost 4 bases and the J segment 0 bases; nucleotides outside the gene matches: 3. The CDR3 length is 15 residues. CDR1 SQVTM and CDR2 ANQGSEA come from the germline V gene. Here the CDR3 DNA reads TGCAGCGTTGGGGCTAGCGGGACGAACACCGGGGAGCTGTTTTTT. Translating it yields CSVGASGTNTGELFF.

This clonotype has ten or more counts. The chain links TRBV24-1 to TRBJ1-2; perhaps TRBD1 as D (6 bases). There are 15 residues in the CDR3. CDR1 KGHDR and CDR2 SFDVKD come from the germline V gene. The germline V and J ends were trimmed by 4 bases and 3 bases, with 14 bases remaining between them. DNA for the CDR3: TGTGCCACCAGTGAACCGGGGGCGGACTACTATGGCTACACCTTC. Translating gives CATSEPGADYYGYTF.

The rearrangement links TRBV4-1 to TRBJ2-2; 11 bases are shared with TRBD2. Trimming at V came to 4 bases and at J to 1 base, leaving 2 bases not matched to a gene. This CDR3 spans 16 amino acids. CDR1 is MGHRA and CDR2 is YSYEKL in the germline V gene. The CDR3 DNA is TGCGCCAGCAGCCGACTAGCGGGAATGAACACCGGGGAGCTGTTTTTT. Protein sequence: CASSRLAGMNTGELFF.

This clonotype has a count of ten or more. The rearrangement links TRBV10-3 to TRBJ2-2; D is unclear. CDR3 length equals 15 residues. V lost 4 bases to trimming and J lost 4 bases, with 13 bases between them. Germline V CDR1 and CDR2: ENHRY, SYGVKD. The chain's CDR3 is CAISGSDQLTGELFF. The CDR3 bases are TGTGCCATCAGTGGGTCGGATCAACTCACCGGGGAGCTGTTTTTT.

This clonotype has a count of ten or more. The chain joins TRBV5-5 to TRBJ2-2, with TRBD2 matching 7 bases. CDR1 and CDR2 from the germline V gene are SGHKS and YYEKEE (reference sequence). The CDR3 extends over 14 amino acids. V shed 4 bases, J shed 11 bases, and the junction held 11 bases outside the gene matches. The CDR3 DNA sequence: TGTGCCAGCAGCGTAACTAGCGCCAGTTTCGAGCTGTTTTTT. It encodes CASSVTSASFELFF.

The genes are TRBV25-1 and TRBJ1-4; TRBD1 aligns across 8 bases. The CDR3 has 12 residues. CDR1 MGHDK and CDR2 SYGVNS come from the germline V gene. CDR3 region: CATTGVNEKLFF. The DNA for the CDR3 is TGTGCTACGACAGGGGTTAATGAAAAACTGTTTTTT. Combining the CDR3 with reference TRBV25-1 and TRBJ1-4 gives the whole variable domain EADIYQTPRYLVIGTGKKITLECSQTMGHDKMYWYQQDPGMELHLIHYSYGVNSTEKGDLSSESTVSRIRTEHFPLTLESARPSHTSQYLCATTGVNEKLFFGSGTQLSVL.

There are many counts of this clonotype. V and J are TRBV13 and TRBJ1-2; weak D call: TRBD1 (5 bases). V dropped 3 bases and J dropped 4 bases, with 12 bases sitting between them. The CDR3 is 14 residues long. CDR1 is PRHDT and CDR2 is FYEKMQ in the germline V gene (reference sequence). CDR3: CASSFSDTGYGYTF. The CDR3 DNA reads TGTGCCAGCAGCTTTTCGGACACTGGCTATGGCTACACCTTC.

In its sample, this clonotype was seen a few times. The V and J genes are TRBV2 and TRBJ1-4; 10 bases align to TRBD1. CDR1 and CDR2 (germline): SNHLY, FYNNEI. CDR3 length: 15 residues. After removal of 3 bases from V and 5 bases from J, the junction contained 3 bases not matched to a gene. The CDR3 loop is CASSEGDRGNEKLFF. Written as DNA, the CDR3 is TGTGCCAGCAGTGAGGGGGACAGGGGCAATGAAAAACTGTTTTTT.

This sequence joins TRBV2 and TRBJ1-1; possibly TRBD1 for D (5 bases). The CDR3 length is 14 residues. Germline CDR1 and CDR2: SNHLY and FYNNEI. Trimming stripped 3 bases from V and 7 bases from J, with 15 bases between. CDR3 sequence (DNA): TGTGCCAGCAGTGATCCAGCGGGGGGGAATGAAGCTTTCTTT. Amino acids: CASSDPAGGNEAFF.

The table lists this clonotype with many counts. The CDR3 here is CASSFLGDGYTF. The CDR3 DNA sequence: TGTGCCAGCAGCTTTCTTGGGGATGGCTACACCTTC. The rearrangement uses TRBV5-6 and TRBJ1-2, with D hard to call. Germline loops: CDR1 SGHDT, CDR2 YYEEEE. V was pared by 2 bases and J by 6 bases, with 8 bases between. CDR3 length equals 12 residues.

The chain is built from TRBV20-1 and TRBJ2-5; D ambiguous. The V gene lost 2 bases and the J gene lost 9 bases, with 22 bases spanning the gap. The CDR3 totals 15 residues. Germline V gene data show CDR1 as DFQATT and CDR2 as SNEGSKA (reference sequence). The CDR3 DNA reads as TGCAGTGCTAGACTCAGCTCAGATAGCAATCAGCCCCAGTACTTC. Translated: CSARLSSDSNQPQYF.

About this clonotype: One junction end does not reproduce the germline sequence, and a read error may be involved. The chain joins TRBV29-1 to TRBJ2-5, with D possibly matching TRBD2 (6 bases). The CDR3 has 11 amino acids. The germline V gene has CDR1 SQVTM and CDR2 ANQGSEA. CDR3 region: CSVEGAGRVVF. For the CDR3, the DNA is TGCAGCGTTGAAGGGGCGGGACGGGTAGTCTTC.

The chain combines TRBV29-1 with TRBJ2-7; the match to TRBD1 covers 11 bases. The germline CDR1 and CDR2 sequences are SQVTM and ANQGSEA. The CDR3 runs 14 residues. V dropped 8 bases and J dropped 3; count of bases not matched to a gene: 9. In DNA, the CDR3 is TGCAGCCCATCGGGCGGGACAGGGGGCTACGAGCAGTACTTC. Translating gives CSPSGGTGGYEQYF.

The chain links TRBV7-9 to TRBJ1-4; the match to TRBD1 covers 7 bases. J was trimmed by 8 bases and V by 4 bases; bases with no gene match: 13. CDR1 and CDR2 from the germline V gene are SEHNR and FQNEAQ (reference sequence). The CDR3 totals 16 residues. The CDR3 loop reads CASSSPPEGAEEKLFF. The CDR3 DNA reads as TGTGCCAGCAGCTCCCCCCCGGAGGGGGCGGAAGAAAAACTGTTTTTT.

This chain links TRBV7-9 with TRBJ2-5, with 7 nucleotides matching TRBD1. V shed 11 bases and J 5 bases; nucleotides not matched to a gene: 14. In germline, CDR1 is SEHNR, CDR2 FQNEAQ (reference sequence). The CDR3 is 14 amino acids. The CDR3 is CAWRTKGAGETQYF. In DNA, the CDR3 is TGTGCCTGGCGAACCAAGGGGGCCGGGGAGACCCAGTACTTC. Based on the CDR3 plus reference TRBV7-9 and TRBJ2-5, the full variable domain is DTGVSQNPRHKITKRGQNVTFRCDPISEHNRLYWYRQTLGQGPEFLTYFQNEAQLEKSRLLSDRFSAERPKGSFSTLEIQRTEQGDSAMYLCAWRTKGAGETQYFGPGTRLLVL.

This clonotype was recorded only once. The V and J genes are TRBV20-1 and TRBJ1-5; 8 nucleotides match TRBD1. This CDR3 is built from 13 residues. Germline V lookup: CDR1 DFQATT, CDR2 SNEGSKA (reference sequence). CDR3 region: CSETGQGGQPQHF. The CDR3 DNA follows: TGCAGCGAAACCGGACAGGGAGGACAGCCCCAGCATTTT.